The source of this T cell receptor (beta chain) is a study of vaccination effects on CD4 cells after COVID-19. Study in general: Antigen-specific CD4+ T cells expanded by the ViraFEST assay with viral peptide pools were then sequenced.

The CDR3 runs 16 residues. Germline CDR1 is LNHDA and CDR2 is SQIVND (reference sequence). V shed 5 bases and J 7 bases; nucleotides not matched to a gene: 9. Here immunoSEQ multiplex PCR was the method, and the copy in TCRdb shows in-frame clones only, minus some. Here the sample spans tens of thousands of clones, 75% to 80% being singletons. About this clone itself: Its antigen is undetermined.

Researchers isolated CD4+ T cells once roughly nine days of culture had elapsed. Days 3 and 7 were when half the medium was replaced with IL-2 medium. Study results and caveats: There was marked clonal contraction among infection- and vaccine-induced clones late after vaccination.

The TCR originated in a human donor who received a COVID-19 vaccine. The chain joins TRBV19 to TRBJ1-6; 9 bases fit TRBD1. Here the sequenced sample was CD4+ T cells from PBMCs cultured without peptide, taken before COVID-19 vaccination. CDR3 bases: TGTGCCAGTAGTGTACAGGGGGCGCAGGCCAATTCACCCCTCCACTTT. Amino acids: CASSVQGAQANSPLHF. Looking up the rest from reference TRBV19 and TRBJ1-6 gives the full variable domain: DGGITQSPKYLFRKEGQNVTLSCEQNLNHDAMYWYRQDPGQGLRLIYYSQIVNDFQKGDIAEGYSVSREKKESFPLTVTSAQKNPTAFYLCASSVQGAQANSPLHFGNGTRLTVT.